One sample yielded the 32 T cell receptor beta chains listed below, sequenced in a study of blood T cells in healthy people across ages. It was with a sample-barcoded 5' primer and a J-beta primer mix that a second PCR of roughly 7 to 12 cycles was run. TCRdb itself ran the 5' RACE reads through MiXCR, one entry per CDR3 protein. Of over 1,300,000 distinct CDR3 sequences in the sample, around 59% were seen once. The source material was blood. The receptors here all came from a man younger than 30 in good health.

This clonotype turned up a few times. The rearrangement uses TRBV4-1 and TRBJ2-7, with no clear D. Per germline, CDR1 MGHRA and CDR2 YSYEKL. The CDR3 spans 16 residues. The V end lost 0 bases, the J end lost 4 bases, and 16 bases lay between the germline ends. The CDR3 loop reads CASSQEYLMIGYEQYF. The CDR3, as DNA: TGCGCCAGCAGCCAAGAATACCTGATGATTGGGTACGAGCAGTACTTC.

A single count supports this clonotype. This chain uses TRBV10-3 with TRBJ2-7; 9 bases map to TRBD2. CDR1 is ENHRY, CDR2 SYGVKD, per germline. J gave up 2 bases and V 3 bases, and 2 bases lay outside the gene matches. The CDR3 consists of 14 residues. This CDR3 reads CAISDSGGTYEQYF. The CDR3 DNA sequence: TGTGCCATCAGTGATAGCGGGGGAACCTACGAGCAGTACTTC.

The chain combines TRBV27 with TRBJ1-2, with D possibly TRBD1 on 6 matching bases. V was trimmed by 6 bases and J by 8 bases, leaving 16 bases between them. The CDR3 has 13 amino acids. Germline assignment: CDR1 MNHEY and CDR2 SMNVEV (reference sequence). CDR3 bases: TGTGCCAGCAGCATCACAGGGCGAGGCGGCTACACCTTC. Protein: CASSITGRGGYTF.

The chain couples TRBV6-4 to TRBJ2-1; TRBD2 agrees at 7 bases. The CDR3 is 17 residues long. The V gene end was trimmed by 0 bases and the J gene end by 2 bases; junction bases not matched to a gene: 7. Germline-derived CDR1 and CDR2 are MRHNA and SNTAGT. CDR3 sequence reads: CASSDSRAGVPYNEQFF. CDR3 DNA sequence: TGTGCCAGCAGTGACTCTCGGGCGGGAGTGCCCTACAATGAGCAGTTCTTC.

In DNA, the CDR3 is TGCAGCTTAAGACAACCCGGGACAGCGCAGTATTTT. Residues: CSLRQPGTAQYF. This sequence joins TRBV29-1 and TRBJ2-3, with 7 bases matching TRBD1. The CDR3 spans 12 residues. The V gene end was trimmed by 8 bases and the J gene end by 10 bases; junction bases not matched to a gene: 12. The germline V gene encodes CDR1 SQVTM and CDR2 ANQGSEA.

In its sample, this clonotype was seen a few times. The J gene is TRBJ1-4, the V gene TRBV29-1; D ambiguous. This CDR3 comprises 13 residues. Between the trimmed V and J ends, which lost 6 bases and 7 bases, there was a span of 15 bases. Germline CDR1 SQVTM, CDR2 ANQGSEA. CDR3 DNA sequence: TGCAGCGTGTACCTGAAGTTGCGTGAAAAACTGTTTTTT. Translating gives CSVYLKLREKLFF.

The chain links TRBV20-1 to TRBJ2-1; D possibly uses TRBD1 or TRBD2 (5 bases each). V shed 5 bases and J shed 7 bases, with 18 bases lying between them. The CDR3 runs to 14 residues. Germline V gene lookup returns CDR1 DFQATT and CDR2 SNEGSKA (reference sequence). CDR3 DNA sequence: TGCAGTGCTGCAAATAACCGGGACCAAAATGAGCAGTTCTTC. Translation gives CSAANNRDQNEQFF.

V is TRBV29-1 and J is TRBJ1-2; D may be TRBD1 (5 bases). The CDR3 sequence is 20 residues long. Trimming pared 3 bases from V and 6 bases from J, leaving 35 bases between. Looked up from germline, CDR1 is SQVTM and CDR2 is ANQGSEA. CDR3 nucleotide sequence: TGCAGCGTTGATCCCCCGTTATCCAACCGACAGACCGCTTGGCGGGATGGCTACACCTTC. Protein sequence: CSVDPPLSNRQTAWRDGYTF.

The J gene is TRBJ1-2, the V gene TRBV12-5; D might be TRBD1 (5 bases). In germline, CDR1 is LGHNT, CDR2 FRNRAP. The CDR3 length is 17 residues. The germline V and J ends were trimmed by 1 base and 8 bases, with 23 bases remaining between them. The CDR3 DNA follows: TGTGCTAGTGGTTTGGGAAATAAGGGACGGCAAAGTCGGGGCTACACCTTC. This encodes CASGLGNKGRQSRGYTF.

The gene calls are TRBV20-1 and TRBJ2-5; TRBD2 aligns across 7 bases. This CDR3 is built from 14 residues. CDR1 and CDR2 (germline): DFQATT, SNEGSKA (reference sequence). V dropped 3 bases and J dropped 3; count of bases not matched to a gene: 7. The CDR3 DNA is TGCAGTGCTAGTTCTGGGGGGGGAAAAGAGACCCAGTACTTC. It specifies CSASSGGGKETQYF.

Comments on this clonotype: A much larger clone differs by one base, so this may be a read error. This chain uses TRBV20-1 with TRBJ2-7; D may be TRBD2 (6 bases). The CDR3 length is 13 residues. Germline V lookup: CDR1 DFQATT, CDR2 SNEGSKA (reference sequence). The CDR3 bases are TGCAGTGCTAGAAGCTCTAGCGACTACGGGCAGTACTTC. Protein sequence: CSARSSSDYGQYF.

The gene calls are TRBV4-3 and TRBJ2-1; D gene uncertain. Trimming shortened V by 2 bases and J by 7 bases, and 6 bases separated the two germline ends. The CDR3 length is 12 residues. Germline CDR1 and CDR2: LGHNA and YSLEER. The CDR3 spells CASSQYKNEQFF. The DNA of the CDR3 is TGCGCCAGCAGCCAATATAAAAATGAGCAGTTCTTC.

The V call is TRBV9, the J call TRBJ2-7; 9 bases align to TRBD1. The junction had 9 bases not matched to a gene; V was cut back by 3 bases and J by 5 bases. CDR3 size: 15 residues. Germline values: CDR1 SGDLS, CDR2 YYNGEE. The CDR3 nucleotides are TGTGCCAGCAGCGCCAGGACAGGGGAATATCACGAGCAGTACTTC. Translation gives CASSARTGEYHEQYF.

The V and J genes are TRBV29-1 and TRBJ2-3; TRBD2 aligns across 10 bases. V was pared by 6 bases and J by 3 bases, with 6 bases of the junction left unmatched. Germline loops: CDR1 SQVTM, CDR2 ANQGSEA. The CDR3 has 14 residues. The CDR3 here is CSVGAGGPTDTQYF. For the CDR3, the DNA is TGCAGCGTCGGAGCGGGGGGGCCAACAGATACGCAGTATTTT.

For the CDR3, the DNA is TGTGCCAGCAACCCCCGGGGGGGAGGATTCCATGGCTACACCTTC. Encoded protein: CASNPRGGGFHGYTF. The chain joins TRBV11-2 to TRBJ1-2, with D possibly being TRBD1 (5 bases). The V gene's germline CDR1 is SGHAT and CDR2 FQNNGV. The CDR3 has 15 amino acids. V dropped 7 bases and J dropped 6 bases, with 21 bases sitting between them.

The chain links TRBV6-6 to TRBJ1-1, with D possibly TRBD1 on 6 matching bases. Between the trimmed V and J ends, which lost 2 bases and 0 bases, there was a span of 10 bases. The CDR3 has 15 amino acids. Germline-derived CDR1 and CDR2 are MNHNY and SVGAGI (reference sequence). CDR3 region: CASSYGQNMNTEAFF. Written as DNA, the CDR3 is TGTGCCAGCAGTTACGGACAGAACATGAACACTGAAGCTTTCTTT.

The J gene is TRBJ2-1, the V gene TRBV4-2, with D possibly matching TRBD1 (6 bases). The CDR3 length is 15 residues. Germline V gene lookup returns CDR1 LGHNA and CDR2 YNFKEQ. V shed 0 bases and J shed 8 bases, with 14 bases lying between them. Written as DNA, the CDR3 is TGTGCCAGCAGCCAAGAAGGGGGATTTAGGGATGAGCAGTTCTTC. Translated, it gives CASSQEGGFRDEQFF.

This chain links TRBV6-5 with TRBJ2-5; weak D call: TRBD1 (6 bases). This CDR3 has 14 amino acids. Germline V gene data show CDR1 as MNHEY and CDR2 as SVGAGI. V lost 5 bases to trimming and J lost 3 bases, with 13 bases between them. The CDR3 spells CASSTHQGKETQYF. The CDR3 nucleotides are TGTGCCAGCAGTACACATCAGGGGAAAGAGACCCAGTACTTC.

With regard to this clonotype: Germline is not matched at one junction end, which may reflect a read error. The chain couples TRBV6-2 or TRBV6-3 to TRBJ2-7; 7 positions agree with TRBD2. CDR3 length: 15 amino acids. Per germline, CDR1 MNHEY and CDR2 SVGEGT. This CDR3 reads CASSRPGLRSYEQYF. The CDR3 DNA is TGTGCCAGCAGTCGGCCGGGACTACGCTCCTACGAGCAGTACTTT.

The chain recombines TRBV30 with TRBJ2-1; 7 bases are a match to TRBD2. J was trimmed by 4 bases and V by 4 bases; bases with no gene match: 13. CDR1 is GTSNPN and CDR2 is SVGIG in the germline V gene (reference sequence). This CDR3 is 16 amino acids long. CDR3 nucleotides: TGTGCCTGGAAAAGGAATCGGCCTAGCGGATACAATGAGCAGTTCTTC. This codes for CAWKRNRPSGYNEQFF.

This clonotype showed up just once. The chain combines TRBV7-9 with TRBJ1-1; 7 bases match TRBD1. Germline V gene sequence: CDR1 SEHNR, CDR2 FQNEAQ (reference sequence). This CDR3 comprises 14 residues. The junction had 4 bases not matched to a gene; V was cut back by 5 bases and J by 1 base. The DNA for the CDR3 is TGTGCCAGCAGCCACGGGACAGCGAACACTGAAGCTTTCTTT. Amino acids: CASSHGTANTEAFF.

This clonotype has a handful of counts. The chain uses TRBV12-3 or TRBV12-4 and TRBJ1-2; no firm D call. The CDR3 length is 13 residues. The V gene lost 2 bases and the J gene lost 8 bases, with 12 bases spanning the gap. The DNA of the CDR3 is TGTGCCAGCAGTTTACATCCGGGAAGGGGCTACACCTTC. Translated, it gives CASSLHPGRGYTF.

The chain recombines TRBV18 with TRBJ2-1, with TRBD2 identical over 9 bases. The germline V gene has CDR1 KGHSH and CDR2 LQKENI. The V gene end was trimmed by 4 bases and the J gene end by 5 bases; junction bases not matched to a gene: 15. The CDR3 sequence is 18 residues long. DNA of the CDR3: TGTGCCAGCTCACAACGGGGCAAGCGGGAGGCGGCGGACAATGAGCAGTTCTTC. Protein: CASSQRGKREAADNEQFF.

In its sample, this clonotype was seen a few times. The V gene is TRBV29-1, the J gene TRBJ2-7; 12 positions agree with TRBD1. The CDR3 covers 14 residues. CDR1 is SQVTM and CDR2 is ANQGSEA in the germline V gene. Germline trimming cut 3 bases from V and 7 bases from J; bases unmatched to any gene: 7. The CDR3 DNA follows: TGCAGCGTTGAGGCGGGACAGGGGGCGGATGAGCAGTACTTC. Amino acids: CSVEAGQGADEQYF.

J is TRBJ2-1 and V is TRBV10-1, with 7 positions matching TRBD2. With V trimmed by 6 bases and J by 5 bases, 13 bases remained unmatched. This CDR3 has 16 amino acids. Germline V CDR1 and CDR2: WNHNN, SYGVQD (reference sequence). Here the CDR3 DNA reads TGCGCCAGCAGCTGGACTAGTTCAGATGGGAACAATGAGCAGTTCTTC. It translates to CASSWTSSDGNNEQFF.

The V gene is TRBV4-1, the J gene TRBJ2-5; 10 bases align to TRBD2. Germline CDR1 reads MGHRA; CDR2 reads YSYEKL. The CDR3 spans 18 residues. Trimming took 1 base from V and 1 from J; bases not matched to a gene: 9. CDR3 sequence reads: CASSQVLVLAGIQETQYF. The CDR3 DNA reads as TGCGCCAGCAGCCAAGTTTTGGTACTAGCGGGGATCCAAGAGACCCAGTACTTC.

This clonotype was counted only a few times. The V call is TRBV4-2, the J call TRBJ2-1; TRBD2 matches 7 bases. J was trimmed by 10 bases and V by 4 bases; bases with no gene match: 7. Germline CDR1 reads LGHNA; CDR2 reads YNFKEQ. The CDR3 is 13 residues long. Here the CDR3 DNA reads TGTGCCAGCAGCCCCCCGGGGGGATCCGAGCAGTTCTTC. Translated, it gives CASSPPGGSEQFF.

This chain links TRBV11-2 with TRBJ1-1; TRBD1 might be the D (6 bases). CDR3 length: 15 amino acids. Trimming cost V 4 bases and J 3 bases, with 15 bases left between them. Germline V gives CDR1 SGHAT, CDR2 FQNNGV. CDR3 coding DNA: TGTGCCAGCAGCTCTTACAGGGTAAGGGACACTGAAGCTTTCTTT. This translates into CASSSYRVRDTEAFF.

Only a few counts were recorded for this clonotype. This sequence joins TRBV11-2 and TRBJ2-5; D is possibly TRBD1 (6 bases). The CDR3 covers 14 residues. V lost 5 bases and J 5 bases, leaving 15 bases between the germline ends. The V gene's germline CDR1 is SGHAT and CDR2 FQNNGV. The CDR3 DNA sequence: TGTGCCAGCAGCCTTTCCAGGGGCTCGGAGACCCAGTACTTC. It encodes CASSLSRGSETQYF.

The chain uses TRBV20-1 and TRBJ2-7; D not certain. V lost 6 bases to trimming and J lost 0 bases, with 12 bases between them. This CDR3 region has 13 residues. The V gene's germline CDR1 is DFQATT and CDR2 SNEGSKA (reference sequence). CDR3 in DNA: TGCAGTGCGAGCGACTTATACTCCTACGAGCAGTACTTC. Translated: CSASDLYSYEQYF.

This clonotype was counted a single time. The V gene is TRBV7-6, the J gene TRBJ2-2; possible D gene TRBD1, 6 bases. Germline V gene lookup returns CDR1 SGHVS and CDR2 FNYEAQ. V lost 4 bases to trimming and J lost 6 bases, with 18 bases between them. The CDR3 loop spans 16 amino acids. CDR3 in amino acids: CASSSSQGQWSGELFF. For the CDR3, the DNA is TGTGCCAGCAGCTCGAGCCAGGGGCAGTGGTCCGGGGAGCTGTTTTTT.

This clonotype was detected only once. The chain couples TRBV28 to TRBJ2-4; a weak D match, TRBD2 (5 bases). The germline CDR1 and CDR2 sequences are MDHEN and SYDVKM. V was trimmed by 4 bases and J by 13 bases, leaving 17 bases between them. The CDR3 consists of 13 residues. DNA of the CDR3: TGTGCCAGCAGTTCCCCGGGGTTCAATGAGCAGTACTTC. This codes for CASSSPGFNEQYF. Drawing the rest from reference TRBV28 and TRBJ2-4, the complete variable domain is DVKVTQSSRYLVKRTGEKVFLECVQDMDHENMFWYRQDPGLGLRLIYFSYDVKMKEKGDIPEGYSVSREKKERFSLILESASTNQTSMYLCASSSPGFNEQYFGAGTRLSVL.